The rows below give T cell receptor beta chains drawn from one sample of a study of T cell repertoires in cytomegalovirus infection. Each CDR3 protein is one row after TCRdb ran MiXCR on the reads. The top ten hold 65% to 75% of the sample, which has about 89,000 distinct CDR3 sequences, about 29% seen once. What these receptors recognize is not known. The sample in question was CD8+ T cells from cultured PBMCs, obtained from culture after CMV antigen stimulation. Receptors originate from a human donor in good health (CMV status not recorded). Some clones in this sample may be carry-over from other donors' samples. CDR3s include the opening cysteine and the closing phenylalanine or tryptophan. A D gene is named only where the DNA matches it firmly. Size is omitted from some rows. Given values are once, few, many or a class for expanded clones.

V gene: TRBV12-5; D gene: TRBD2; clone size: NA; J gene: TRBJ2-1; CDR3 protein: CASGLGTSVGDAQFF; CDR3 DNA: TGTGCTAGTGGTTTGGGGACTAGCGTTGGCGATGCGCAGTTCTTC
V gene: TRBV7-6; D gene: NA; clone size: medium-sized; J gene: TRBJ2-3; CDR3 protein: CASSRGTDPTDTQYF; CDR3 DNA: TGTGCCAGCAGCCGCGGGACCGACCCCACAGATACGCAGTATTTT
V gene: TRBV5-4; D gene: TRBD2; clone size: NA; J gene: TRBJ2-3; CDR3 protein: CASSAGTRWGDTQYF; CDR3 DNA: TGTGCCAGCAGCGCTGGGACTAGATGGGGAGATACGCAGTATTTT
V gene: TRBV12-3/TRBV12-4; D gene: NA; clone size: many; J gene: TRBJ2-5; CDR3 protein: CASSLSETQYF; CDR3 DNA: TGTGCCAGCAGTTTGAGCGAGACCCAGTACTTC
V gene: TRBV7-6; D gene: NA; clone size: NA; J gene: TRBJ2-7; CDR3 protein: CASSLGAGQNYEQYF; CDR3 DNA: TGTGCCAGCAGCTTAGGAGCGGGACAGAACTACGAGCAGTACTTC
V gene: TRBV6-1; D gene: TRBD1; clone size: NA; J gene: TRBJ2-7; CDR3 protein: CASSPRQGRSSYEQYF; CDR3 DNA: TGTGCCAGCAGTCCGAGACAGGGGCGAAGCTCCTACGAGCAGTACTTC
V gene: TRBV7-8; D gene: TRBD2; clone size: many; J gene: TRBJ2-3; CDR3 protein: CASSLFVAGPPPTDTQYF; CDR3 DNA: TGTGCCAGCAGCTTATTTGTAGCGGGGCCCCCCCCGACAGATACGCAGTATTTT
V gene: TRBV20-1; D gene: NA; clone size: NA; J gene: TRBJ2-5; CDR3 protein: CSARDGGRKETQYF; CDR3 DNA: TGCAGTGCTAGAGATGGGGGAAGGAAAGAGACCCAGTACTTC
V gene: TRBV5-6; D gene: NA; clone size: few; J gene: TRBJ1-5; CDR3 protein: CASSFAGINQPQHF; CDR3 DNA: TGTGCCAGCAGCTTTGCGGGAATCAATCAGCCCCAGCATTTT
V gene: TRBV5-1; D gene: TRBD1; clone size: few; J gene: TRBJ2-7; CDR3 protein: CASSWTGGDYEQYF; CDR3 DNA: TGCGCCAGCAGCTGGACAGGGGGAGACTACGAGCAGTACTTC
V gene: TRBV7-8; D gene: NA; clone size: NA; J gene: TRBJ1-5; CDR3 protein: CASSLVRGAGQPQHF; CDR3 DNA: TGTGCCAGCAGCTTAGTCCGGGGGGCCGGTCAGCCCCAGCATTTT
V gene: TRBV7-6; D gene: TRBD1; clone size: NA; J gene: TRBJ1-1; CDR3 protein: CASSSPGGTEAFF; CDR3 DNA: TGTGCCAGCAGCTCACCAGGGGGGACTGAAGCTTTCTTT
V gene: TRBV7-2; D gene: TRBD1; clone size: few; J gene: TRBJ1-5; CDR3 protein: CASSLGIRGGNQPQHF; CDR3 DNA: TGTGCCAGCAGCTTAGGTATCAGGGGGGGCAATCAGCCCCAGCATTTT
V gene: TRBV3-1; D gene: NA; clone size: once; J gene: TRBJ2-3; CDR3 protein: CASSQPSDYRTDTQYF; CDR3 DNA: TGTGCCAGCAGCCAACCGTCGGACTACCGCACAGATACGCAGTATTTT
V gene: TRBV7-8; D gene: NA; clone size: few; J gene: TRBJ2-7; CDR3 protein: CASSLLSGWAYEQYF; CDR3 DNA: TGTGCCAGCAGCCTATTATCAGGATGGGCCTACGAGCAGTACTTC
V gene: TRBV6-1; D gene: NA; clone size: NA; J gene: TRBJ2-1; CDR3 protein: CASSAYLPGPGHEQFF; CDR3 DNA: TGTGCCAGCAGTGCCTACCTTCCAGGGCCCGGGCATGAGCAGTTCTTC
V gene: TRBV7-9; D gene: NA; clone size: NA; J gene: TRBJ1-5; CDR3 protein: CASSLHPGQPQHF; CDR3 DNA: TGTGCCAGCAGCTTACATCCAGGGCAGCCCCAGCATTTT
V gene: TRBV6-6; D gene: NA; clone size: few; J gene: TRBJ1-5; CDR3 protein: CASSYAGGEGQPQHF; CDR3 DNA: TGTGCCAGCAGTTACGCCGGGGGTGAGGGTCAGCCCCAGCATTTT
V gene: TRBV7-9; D gene: NA; clone size: few; J gene: TRBJ1-1; CDR3 protein: CATQAGTNTEAFF; CDR3 DNA: TGTGCAACCCAAGCAGGGACGAACACTGAAGCTTTCTTT
V gene: TRBV28; D gene: NA; clone size: few; J gene: TRBJ2-1; CDR3 protein: CASRSPSSSYNEQFF; CDR3 DNA: TGTGCCAGCAGGAGTCCTAGTAGCTCCTACAATGAGCAGTTCTTC
V gene: TRBV27; D gene: NA; clone size: NA; J gene: TRBJ1-2; CDR3 protein: CASSLSPGSDGYTF; CDR3 DNA: TGTGCCAGCAGTTTATCGCCAGGGTCGGATGGCTACACCTTC
V gene: TRBV7-9; D gene: NA; clone size: many; J gene: TRBJ1-5; CDR3 protein: CASSLSGSSNQPQHF; CDR3 DNA: TGTGCCAGCAGCTTATCTGGGTCTAGCAATCAGCCCCAGCATTTT
V gene: TRBV5-6; D gene: NA; clone size: few; J gene: TRBJ1-4; CDR3 protein: CASSPKTGHSNEKLFF; CDR3 DNA: TGTGCCAGCAGCCCCAAGACGGGACATTCTAATGAAAAACTGTTTTTT
V gene: TRBV27; D gene: TRBD1; clone size: NA; J gene: TRBJ1-2; CDR3 protein: CASSAGQGYGYTF; CDR3 DNA: TGTGCCAGCAGTGCCGGACAGGGCTATGGCTACACCTTC
V gene: TRBV7-6; D gene: TRBD2; clone size: many; J gene: TRBJ2-7; CDR3 protein: CASSPEGLASYEQYF; CDR3 DNA: TGTGCCAGCAGTCCCGAGGGACTAGCCTCCTACGAGCAGTACTTC
V gene: TRBV20-1; D gene: NA; clone size: NA; J gene: TRBJ2-7; CDR3 protein: CSGAGTGINSYEQYF; CDR3 DNA: TGCAGTGGCGCTGGTACAGGGATTAACTCCTACGAGCAGTACTTC
V gene: TRBV4-1; D gene: NA; clone size: few; J gene: TRBJ1-6; CDR3 protein: CASSQEGVSSGAPLHF; CDR3 DNA: TGCGCCAGCAGCCAAGAGGGGGTTTCGTCCGGGGCACCCCTCCACTTT
V gene: TRBV19; D gene: TRBD1; clone size: NA; J gene: TRBJ2-7; CDR3 protein: CASSTWDRGGYEQYF; CDR3 DNA: TGTGCCAGTAGTACCTGGGACAGGGGAGGCTACGAGCAGTACTTC
V gene: TRBV9; D gene: NA; clone size: many; J gene: TRBJ1-4; CDR3 protein: CASSVGGLGEKLFF; CDR3 DNA: TGTGCCAGCAGCGTAGGGGGGCTGGGTGAAAAACTGTTTTTT
V gene: TRBV12-3/TRBV12-4; D gene: NA; clone size: NA; J gene: TRBJ1-2; CDR3 protein: CASSLGGPANLYGYTF; CDR3 DNA: TGTGCCAGCAGTTTAGGGGGCCCCGCGAATCTCTATGGCTACACCTTC
V gene: TRBV28; D gene: NA; clone size: NA; J gene: TRBJ2-7; CDR3 protein: CASSLTLYEQYF; CDR3 DNA: TGTGCCAGCAGTTTAACACTCTACGAGCAGTACTTC
V gene: TRBV6-5; D gene: NA; clone size: many; J gene: TRBJ1-1; CDR3 protein: CASSYLGLTEAFF; CDR3 DNA: TGTGCCAGCAGTTACTTGGGGCTCACTGAAGCTTTCTTT
V gene: TRBV7-2; D gene: TRBD1; clone size: many; J gene: TRBJ1-1; CDR3 protein: CASRATGGTEAFF; CDR3 DNA: TGTGCCAGCAGGGCTACAGGGGGAACTGAAGCTTTCTTT
V gene: TRBV10-3; D gene: NA; clone size: NA; J gene: TRBJ1-1; CDR3 protein: CAINGAWNTEAFF; CDR3 DNA: TGTGCCATCAACGGGGCGTGGAACACTGAAGCTTTCTTT
V gene: TRBV7-9; D gene: NA; clone size: few; J gene: TRBJ1-4; CDR3 protein: CASRRLGPNEKLFF; CDR3 DNA: TGTGCCAGCAGGAGACTTGGTCCTAATGAAAAACTGTTTTTT
V gene: TRBV7-6; D gene: NA; clone size: few; J gene: TRBJ1-1; CDR3 protein: CASSLGRGITEAFF; CDR3 DNA: TGTGCCAGCAGCTTAGGGAGGGGGATCACTGAAGCTTTCTTT
V gene: TRBV7-8; D gene: NA; clone size: many; J gene: TRBJ2-5; CDR3 protein: CASSLGTRQETQYF; CDR3 DNA: TGTGCCAGCAGCTTAGGTACCCGACAAGAGACCCAGTACTTC
V gene: TRBV7-2; D gene: TRBD1; clone size: many; J gene: TRBJ2-7; CDR3 protein: CATLGWDRGYEQYF; CDR3 DNA: TGTGCCACCCTCGGGTGGGACAGGGGCTACGAGCAGTACTTC
V gene: TRBV20-1; D gene: NA; clone size: many; J gene: TRBJ2-1; CDR3 protein: CSASPSQGGRAEQFF; CDR3 DNA: TGCAGTGCTAGCCCTTCCCAAGGGGGGAGGGCTGAGCAGTTCTTC
V gene: TRBV2; D gene: NA; clone size: many; J gene: TRBJ1-1; CDR3 protein: CASSEERGAGTEAFF; CDR3 DNA: TGTGCCAGCAGTGAGGAGCGGGGGGCCGGCACTGAAGCTTTCTTT
V gene: TRBV7-3; D gene: NA; clone size: NA; J gene: TRBJ1-4; CDR3 protein: CASSQLAGEKLFF; CDR3 DNA: TGTGCCAGCAGTCAGTTAGCAGGCGAAAAACTGTTTTTT
V gene: TRBV29-1; D gene: NA; clone size: many; J gene: TRBJ1-4; CDR3 protein: CSARRSTNEKLFF; CDR3 DNA: TGCAGCGCCCGGCGGTCAACTAATGAAAAACTGTTTTTT
V gene: TRBV28; D gene: TRBD2; clone size: few; J gene: TRBJ2-5; CDR3 protein: CATSRGGYRPETQYF; CDR3 DNA: TGTGCCACCAGTCGGGGGGGCTATCGCCCAGAGACCCAGTACTTC
V gene: TRBV11-2; D gene: TRBD1; clone size: few; J gene: TRBJ1-1; CDR3 protein: CASSFRGRRETEAFF; CDR3 DNA: TGTGCCAGCAGCTTTAGGGGGCGTAGAGAAACTGAAGCTTTCTTT
V gene: TRBV7-8; D gene: TRBD1; clone size: few; J gene: TRBJ2-7; CDR3 protein: CASSLGQAGYEQYF; CDR3 DNA: TGTGCCAGCAGCTTGGGACAGGCCGGCTACGAGCAGTACTTC
V gene: TRBV19; D gene: NA; clone size: few; J gene: TRBJ1-1; CDR3 protein: CASTLGGASTEAFF; CDR3 DNA: TGTGCCAGTACCCTGGGGGGCGCGAGCACTGAAGCTTTCTTT
V gene: TRBV12-3/TRBV12-4; D gene: NA; clone size: NA; J gene: TRBJ1-4; CDR3 protein: CATRQGGNEKLFF; CDR3 DNA: TGTGCCACTAGGCAGGGCGGAAATGAAAAACTGTTTTTT
V gene: TRBV5-1; D gene: NA; clone size: few; J gene: TRBJ1-1; CDR3 protein: CASSLEATGATEAFF; CDR3 DNA: TGCGCCAGCAGCTTGGAGGCCACAGGAGCAACTGAAGCTTTCTTT
V gene: TRBV7-8; D gene: NA; clone size: NA; J gene: TRBJ1-1; CDR3 protein: CASSPLDTEAFF; CDR3 DNA: TGTGCCAGCAGCCCGCTGGACACTGAAGCTTTCTTT
V gene: TRBV7-9; D gene: TRBD2; clone size: NA; J gene: TRBJ2-5; CDR3 protein: CVSSLAGVGLGTQYF; CDR3 DNA: TGTGTCAGCAGCTTAGCGGGGGTAGGGTTGGGGACCCAGTACTTC
V gene: TRBV28; D gene: TRBD1; clone size: NA; J gene: TRBJ2-7; CDR3 protein: CASSLAEPGQGAYEQYF; CDR3 DNA: TGTGCCAGCAGTCTAGCTGAACCGGGACAGGGGGCCTACGAGCAGTACTTC
V gene: TRBV5-5; D gene: TRBD2; clone size: few; J gene: TRBJ2-5; CDR3 protein: CASSPGGGIQETQYF; CDR3 DNA: TGTGCCAGCAGCCCGGGGGGGGGCATCCAAGAGACCCAGTACTTC
V gene: TRBV4-1; D gene: NA; clone size: NA; J gene: TRBJ1-5; CDR3 protein: CASSQDSVGRQNQPQHF; CDR3 DNA: TGCGCCAGCAGCCAAGATAGTGTGGGACGGCAGAATCAGCCCCAGCATTTT
V gene: TRBV7-9; D gene: NA; clone size: NA; J gene: TRBJ2-3; CDR3 protein: CASSFLRDQDTQYF; CDR3 DNA: TGTGCCAGCAGCTTCTTGCGGGACCAAGATACGCAGTATTTT
V gene: TRBV7-8; D gene: TRBD1; clone size: NA; J gene: TRBJ1-2; CDR3 protein: CASSLGQGEGYTF; CDR3 DNA: TGTGCCAGCAGCTTAGGACAGGGGGAAGGCTACACCTTC
V gene: TRBV7-9; D gene: NA; clone size: many; J gene: TRBJ2-7; CDR3 protein: CASSHGMLGEQYF; CDR3 DNA: TGTGCCAGCAGCCATGGAATGTTGGGCGAGCAGTACTTC